The 30 T cell receptor beta chains below all came from one sample that was sequenced in a study of T cell changes during pregnancy in multiple sclerosis. The repertoire was sequenced with immunoSEQ multiplex PCR; TCRdb's copy has only in-frame clones and lacks some. The sample shows 70,000 to 95,000 clones, 85% to 95% of them seen only once. Here the sequenced sample was peripheral blood, taken in the second trimester of pregnancy. These TCRs come from a female donor with multiple sclerosis, enrolled in a pregnancy study.

The chain has TRBV10-3 and TRBJ1-2; no clear D gene. The germline gives CDR1 ENHRY, CDR2 SYGVKD. The V and J ends lost 4 bases and 2 bases respectively, with 8 bases between them. The CDR3 loop spans 13 amino acids. CDR3: CAISAGLNYGYTF. The CDR3 DNA reads TGTGCCATCAGTGCTGGCCTGAACTATGGCTACACCTTC.

The chain employs TRBV18 and TRBJ2-7; D gene uncertain. Deletions cut 2 bases from V and 1 base from J, with 12 bases between. The CDR3 is made up of 15 amino acids. From germline, CDR1 is KGHSH and CDR2 LQKENI. The chain's CDR3 is CASSPNRDGSYEQYF. Here the CDR3 DNA reads TGTGCCAGCTCACCAAACCGCGACGGGTCCTACGAGCAGTACTTC.

The V and J genes are TRBV6-4 and TRBJ2-3; the match to TRBD2 covers 8 bases. This CDR3 has 14 amino acids. V shed 3 bases, J shed 4 bases, and the junction held 3 bases outside the gene matches. Germline V gene sequence: CDR1 MRHNA, CDR2 SNTAGT. The CDR3 DNA is TGTGCCAGCAGTGAAGCGGGAGATGCAGATACGCAGTATTTT. This codes for CASSEAGDADTQYF.

The chain carries TRBV5-1 and TRBJ2-7; D gene ambiguous. Germline CDR1 and CDR2: SGHRS and YFSETQ. The CDR3 is 15 residues long. The V and J ends lost 1 base and 5 bases respectively, with 16 bases between them. The CDR3 nucleotides are TGCGCCAGCAGCTTGTATGCCCAGGATCGCGACGAGCAGTACTTC. Protein sequence: CASSLYAQDRDEQYF.

As DNA, the CDR3 is TGTGCCAGCAGTTTGGACAGTGCTATTGATTCACCCCTCCACTTT. Protein sequence: CASSLDSAIDSPLHF. This rearrangement joins TRBV6-1 to TRBJ1-6, with D maybe TRBD1 (6 bases). Germline V CDR1 and CDR2: MNHNS, SASEGT. Trimming removed 5 bases at V and 8 bases at J, with 16 bases between. The length of the CDR3 is 15 residues.

The chain joins TRBV25-1 to TRBJ2-7; 7 positions agree with TRBD2. Per germline, CDR1 MGHDK and CDR2 SYGVNS. V dropped 11 bases and J dropped 6; count of bases not matched to a gene: 13. This CDR3 contains 13 residues. The CDR3 region is CASPGREHREQYF. CDR3 bases: TGTGCCTCCCCGGGGCGGGAGCACCGCGAGCAGTACTTC.

The chain recombines TRBV6-4 with TRBJ2-2, with a tentative D call TRBD1 (5 bases). V gave up 9 bases and J gave up 0 bases, with 8 bases separating them. Germline V gene lookup returns CDR1 MRHNA and CDR2 SNTAGT. The CDR3 totals 13 residues. CDR3 in amino acids: CASGASNTGELFF. The CDR3 bases are TGTGCCAGTGGGGCCTCGAACACCGGGGAGCTGTTTTTT.

The sample holds one count of this clone. The rearrangement uses TRBV12-5 and TRBJ2-1, with D possibly TRBD1 on 6 matching bases. The germline V gene encodes CDR1 LGHNT and CDR2 FRNRAP. Trimming shortened V by 2 bases and J by 7 bases, and 9 bases separated the two germline ends. The CDR3 length is 13 residues. The CDR3 loop reads CASGLPGENEQFF. Here the CDR3 DNA reads TGTGCTAGTGGTTTGCCAGGGGAAAATGAGCAGTTCTTC. The variable domain in full, with the rest retrieved from reference TRBV12-5 and TRBJ2-1, is DARVTQTPRHKVTEMGQEVTMRCQPILGHNTVFWYRQTMMQGLELLAYFRNRAPLDDSGMPKDRFSAEMPDATLATLKIQPSEPRDSAVYFCASGLPGENEQFFGPGTRLTVL.

This chain connects TRBV5-6 to TRBJ2-7; D is uncertain. The CDR3 covers 11 residues. The V gene lost 3 bases and the J gene lost 9 bases, with 10 bases spanning the gap. Germline CDR1 reads SGHDT; CDR2 reads YYEEEE. The CDR3 DNA reads TGTGCCAGCAGCTCCCAACTTGGGCAGTACTTC. Translation: CASSSQLGQYF.

The CDR3 loop is CASSLVENTDTQYF. The CDR3 coding sequence is TGTGCCAGCTCCCTCGTAGAGAACACAGATACGCAGTATTTT. This sequence joins TRBV18 and TRBJ2-3, with no clear D. The V end was cut by 6 bases, the J end by 2 bases, with 12 bases between. The CDR3 has 14 residues. CDR1 is KGHSH and CDR2 is LQKENI in the germline V gene.

The rearrangement uses TRBV15 and TRBJ1-3; TRBD1 aligns across 8 bases. The CDR3 sequence is 16 residues long. Germline V gene lookup returns CDR1 LNHNV and CDR2 YYDKDF (reference sequence). V lost 2 bases, J lost 1 base, and 4 bases stayed unmatched. CDR3 sequence (DNA): TGTGCCACCAGCAGACAGGGGGCTAGGTCTGGAAACACCATATATTTT. This encodes CATSRQGARSGNTIYF.

The V call is TRBV5-1, the J call TRBJ2-3, with D perhaps matching TRBD2 (5 bases). Germline V gives CDR1 SGHRS, CDR2 YFSETQ. CDR3 length: 12 amino acids. Trimming left V 4 bases short and J 6 bases short, with 9 bases between. DNA for the CDR3: TGCGCCAGCAGCGCTTCGGGGGATACGCAGTATTTT. This codes for CASSASGDTQYF.

The chain combines TRBV4-2 with TRBJ1-1, with TRBD1 as a possible D gene (6 bases). The CDR3 has 15 amino acids. The germline CDR1 and CDR2 sequences are LGHNA and YNFKEQ. V was trimmed by 0 bases and J by 3 bases, leaving 11 bases between them. CDR3 residues: CASSQDGGPDTEAFF. The CDR3 DNA reads as TGTGCCAGCAGCCAAGACGGGGGGCCGGACACTGAAGCTTTCTTT.

This chain uses TRBV27 with TRBJ2-7; TRBD1 is a possible D gene (6 bases). In germline, CDR1 is MNHEY, CDR2 SMNVEV (reference sequence). V lost 2 bases to trimming and J lost 3 bases, with 11 bases between them. The length of the CDR3 is 14 residues. The CDR3 region is CASSLTGFNYEQYF. DNA for the CDR3: TGTGCCAGCAGTTTAACAGGGTTTAACTACGAGCAGTACTTC.

This sequence joins TRBV11-1 and TRBJ2-3; weak D call: TRBD2 (6 bases). V gave up 6 bases and J gave up 3 bases, with 19 bases separating them. The CDR3 length is 16 residues. Germline CDR1 SGHAT, CDR2 FQDESV (reference sequence). CDR3 region: CASRSARRGGTDTQYF. In DNA form, the CDR3 reads TGTGCCAGCAGGAGCGCTAGGAGGGGCGGAACAGATACGCAGTATTTT.

The CDR3 DNA reads TGTGCCAGCTCACCACCCTTCTCCGACAGGGGTGGAAGTCAGCCCCAGCATTTT. Translated: CASSPPFSDRGGSQPQHF. The rearrangement joins TRBV18 to TRBJ1-5; 8 nucleotides align to TRBD1. With 0 bases clipped from V and 6 bases from J, the junction kept 13 bases outside the gene matches. The CDR3 covers 18 residues. CDR1 and CDR2 from the germline V gene are KGHSH and LQKENI.

The chain is built from TRBV10-3 and TRBJ2-1; 11 nucleotides agree with TRBD2. V trimming: 6 bases; J trimming: 5 bases; junction bases outside the gene matches: 3. Germline values: CDR1 ENHRY, CDR2 SYGVKD. The CDR3 is 14 amino acids. The CDR3 loop reads CAISLAGGNNEQFF. CDR3 nucleotides: TGTGCCATCAGCTTAGCGGGGGGGAACAATGAGCAGTTCTTC.

This clone was seen only a few times. The chain has TRBV14 and TRBJ1-6; 8 nucleotides agree with TRBD1. Germline values: CDR1 SGHDN, CDR2 FVKESK. The CDR3 sequence is 16 residues long. The V and J ends lost 3 bases and 1 base, in that order; junction bases with no gene match: 2. Here the CDR3 reads CASSHTGGSYNSPLHF. For the CDR3, the DNA is TGTGCCAGCAGCCATACAGGGGGTTCCTATAATTCACCCCTCCACTTT.

The J gene is TRBJ2-1, the V gene TRBV7-9, with TRBD1 as a possible D gene (6 bases). V was shortened by 5 bases and J by 3 bases, with 14 bases between the two germline ends. The CDR3 runs to 15 residues. Germline V CDR1 and CDR2: SEHNR, FQNEAQ (reference sequence). CDR3 nucleotides: TGTGCCAGCAGCGCGTCAGGGGCGAACTACAATGAGCAGTTCTTC. It is translated as CASSASGANYNEQFF.

The chain uses TRBV13 and TRBJ2-1, with TRBD1 matching 7 bases. Looked up from germline, CDR1 is PRHDT and CDR2 is FYEKMQ (reference sequence). The CDR3 has 15 residues. Trimming cost V 3 bases and J 4 bases; bases outside gene matches: 6. The CDR3 nucleotides read TGTGCCAGCAGCTTTTGGGACAGATTATACAATGAGCAGTTCTTC. Its protein product is CASSFWDRLYNEQFF.

The chain is built from TRBV7-9 and TRBJ1-1, with D possibly TRBD1 on 6 matching bases. The CDR3 totals 14 residues. CDR1 SEHNR and CDR2 FQNEAQ come from the germline V gene (reference sequence). With 5 bases removed from V and 9 bases from J, the gap between germline ends came to 19 bases. This chain's CDR3 is CASSQGGGHQKAFF. CDR3 bases: TGTGCCAGCAGCCAAGGGGGGGGGCATCAGAAAGCTTTCTTT.

The gene calls are TRBV10-3 and TRBJ2-7; TRBD2 matches at 8 bases. J lost 11 bases, V lost 4 bases, and 10 bases had no gene match. The CDR3 consists of 13 residues. Germline assignment: CDR1 ENHRY and CDR2 SYGVKD. Here the CDR3 reads CAISAGGRGGKYF. The CDR3 DNA reads TGTGCCATCAGTGCGGGGGGGCGGGGAGGAAAGTACTTC.

This rearrangement joins TRBV14 to TRBJ1-4; D call uncertain. Germline V gene data show CDR1 as SGHDN and CDR2 as FVKESK. The germline V and J ends were trimmed by 1 base and 7 bases, with 13 bases remaining between them. The CDR3 covers 15 residues. The CDR3 DNA reads TGTGCCAGCAGCCAAGGGGCTAATTGGCGTGAAAAACTGTTTTTT. Its protein product is CASSQGANWREKLFF. Combining the CDR3 with reference TRBV14 and TRBJ1-4 gives the whole variable domain EAGVTQFPSHSVIEKGQTVTLRCDPISGHDNLYWYRRVMGKEIKFLLHFVKESKQDESGMPNNRFLAERTGGTYSTLKVQPAELEDSGVYFCASSQGANWREKLFFGSGTQLSVL.

The V gene is TRBV7-6, the J gene TRBJ1-4, with no clear D. Germline V gene lookup returns CDR1 SGHVS and CDR2 FNYEAQ. This CDR3 region has 14 residues. V dropped 5 bases and J dropped 8 bases, with 15 bases sitting between them. The CDR3 region is CASSRSMGVEKLFF. CDR3 nucleotides: TGTGCCAGCAGCCGAAGCATGGGAGTCGAAAAACTGTTTTTT.

The chain uses TRBV6-6 and TRBJ1-1, with 7 bases that match TRBD1. This CDR3 spans 16 amino acids. V shed 5 bases and J 4 bases; nucleotides not matched to a gene: 13. Germline loops: CDR1 MNHNY, CDR2 SVGAGI (reference sequence). CDR3 sequence reads: CASSIPTTGTGTEAFF. In DNA, the CDR3 is TGTGCCAGCAGTATTCCGACGACAGGGACGGGCACTGAAGCTTTCTTT.

The chain recombines TRBV15 with TRBJ2-3; D remains unclear. The CDR3 is made up of 16 amino acids. Trimming removed 0 bases at V and 0 bases at J, with 10 bases between. Germline values: CDR1 LNHNV, CDR2 YYDKDF (reference sequence). The CDR3 DNA follows: TGTGCCACCAGCAGAGAGGGTATGAGGAGCACAGATACGCAGTATTTT. Amino acid sequence: CATSREGMRSTDTQYF.

This sequence joins TRBV6-5 and TRBJ2-7, with a possible D match to TRBD2 (5 bases). The germline gives CDR1 MNHEY, CDR2 SVGAGI. The CDR3 loop spans 14 amino acids. V lost 4 bases and J 5 bases, leaving 15 bases between the germline ends. The CDR3 region is CASSSPRGRDEQYF. DNA of the CDR3: TGTGCCAGCAGTTCCCCTCGGGGAAGGGACGAGCAGTACTTC.

J is TRBJ2-3 and V is TRBV19; 11 bases map to TRBD1. In germline, CDR1 is LNHDA, CDR2 SQIVND (reference sequence). V dropped 4 bases and J dropped 9; count of bases not matched to a gene: 6. The CDR3 is made up of 14 amino acids. The DNA for the CDR3 is TGTGCCAGTAGTACCGGGACAGGGGGTTTGACGCAGTATTTT. Translated: CASSTGTGGLTQYF. Full variable domain (missing parts from reference TRBV19 and TRBJ2-3): DGGITQSPKYLFRKEGQNVTLSCEQNLNHDAMYWYRQDPGQGLRLIYYSQIVNDFQKGDIAEGYSVSREKKESFPLTVTSAQKNPTAFYLCASSTGTGGLTQYFGPGTRLTVL.

The rearrangement links TRBV7-2 to TRBJ1-1, with D perhaps matching TRBD1 (5 bases). Germline-derived CDR1 and CDR2 are SGHTA and FQGNSA. The CDR3 covers 16 residues. The germline V and J ends were trimmed by 1 base and 1 base, with 13 bases remaining between them. The CDR3 region has the DNA TGTGCCAGCAGCTTAGTGGTGGGGGGGGAGAACACTGAAGCTTTCTTT. This encodes CASSLVVGGENTEAFF.

V is TRBV7-2 and J is TRBJ2-3; TRBD2 matches at 9 bases. CDR3 length equals 15 residues. Germline CDR1 and CDR2: SGHTA and FQGNSA. V shed 5 bases and J 1 base; nucleotides not matched to a gene: 4. As DNA, the CDR3 is TGTGCCAGCAGCGCGGGGGGGACCCGCACAGATACGCAGTATTTT. Protein: CASSAGGTRTDTQYF.